These 15 T cell receptor beta chains originate from one sample sequenced in a study of cytomegalovirus exposure and HLA in healthy donors. Clones were sequenced by immunoSEQ multiplex PCR, and TCRdb holds only the in-frame ones, with some missing. Of around 200,000 clones in the sample, 80% to 85% were seen once. The sequenced sample was PBMCs. These receptors were collected from a woman between 18 and 29 years old in good health and CMV-seropositive.

V gene TRBV7-2 combines with J gene TRBJ1-3, with 7 positions matching TRBD1. V lost 1 base to trimming and J lost 4 bases; unmatched junction nucleotides: 4. The CDR3 length is 15 residues. Per the germline V gene, CDR1 is SGHTA and CDR2 is FQGNSA. In DNA form, the CDR3 reads TGTGCCAGCAGCTTAGTTTCAGGGGGGGGAAACACCATATATTTT. It codes for CASSLVSGGGNTIYF.

The V call is TRBV4-1, the J call TRBJ2-7, with a tentative D call TRBD2 (5 bases). The CDR3 has 15 residues. The ends were cut back, 1 base at V and 3 bases at J, with 13 bases in the middle. The germline CDR1 and CDR2 sequences are MGHRA and YSYEKL. CDR3 in amino acids: CASSQGIGIYYEQYF. The CDR3 nucleotides read TGCGCCAGCAGCCAAGGCATCGGGATTTACTACGAGCAGTACTTC.

Only a few counts were recorded for this clone. For the CDR3, the DNA is TGTGCCAGCAGTCCCCAGGGGCGGTTTTCTGAAGCTTTCTTT. Translating gives CASSPQGRFSEAFF. V is TRBV2 and J is TRBJ1-1; tentative D call: TRBD1 (6 bases). CDR1 and CDR2 from the germline V gene are SNHLY and FYNNEI. Trimming stripped 5 bases from V and 6 bases from J, with 16 bases between. The CDR3 extends over 14 amino acids.

The rearrangement links TRBV2 to TRBJ2-1; 11 bases are shared with TRBD1. The V gene's germline CDR1 is SNHLY and CDR2 FYNNEI. V gave up 4 bases and J gave up 10 bases; unmatched junction bases: 6. The CDR3 has 14 amino acids. In DNA, the CDR3 is TGTGCCAGCAGTGCCGGGACAGGGGGAGTAGAGCAGTTCTTC. As protein: CASSAGTGGVEQFF.

The sample holds one count of this clone. The V gene is TRBV7-9, the J gene TRBJ1-3; TRBD1 matches 11 bases. The ends lost 4 bases at V and 3 bases at J; junction bases unmatched: 2. This CDR3 is 15 amino acids long. CDR1 is SEHNR and CDR2 is FQNEAQ in the germline V gene (reference sequence). The CDR3 DNA follows: TGTGCCAGCAGCTGGGGACAGGGGGATGGAAACACCATATATTTT. Translating it yields CASSWGQGDGNTIYF.

The chain carries TRBV15 and TRBJ1-2; D is uncertain. The V end lost 5 bases, the J end lost 2 bases, and 15 bases lay between the germline ends. This CDR3 has 15 residues. From germline, CDR1 is LNHNV and CDR2 YYDKDF (reference sequence). The CDR3 spells CATSGIAGENYGYTF. CDR3 in DNA: TGTGCCACCAGCGGAATCGCCGGGGAAAACTATGGCTACACCTTC.

This chain connects TRBV27 to TRBJ2-7, with 8 positions matching TRBD2. V lost 6 bases, J lost 0 bases, and 7 bases stayed unmatched. The CDR3 loop spans 15 amino acids. Germline values: CDR1 MNHEY, CDR2 SMNVEV (reference sequence). The CDR3 reads CASSLSGGHSYEQYF. Here the CDR3 DNA reads TGTGCCAGCAGCCTAAGCGGGGGCCACTCCTACGAGCAGTACTTC.

This chain joins TRBV4-2 and TRBJ2-3, with TRBD1 identical over 7 bases. Germline CDR1 reads LGHNA; CDR2 reads YNFKEQ. Unmatched junction bases numbered 7, after V lost 3 bases and J lost 4 bases. The CDR3 is made up of 15 amino acids. Here the CDR3 DNA reads TGTGCCAGCAGCCACCTCGGACAGGCGTCAGATACGCAGTATTTT. Translated: CASSHLGQASDTQYF.

This chain uses TRBV12-5 with TRBJ1-2; D is perhaps TRBD1 (6 bases). V shed 3 bases and J shed 4 bases, with 12 bases lying between them. CDR1 is LGHNT, CDR2 FRNRAP, per germline. The CDR3 length is 14 residues. The CDR3 DNA reads as TGTGCTAGTGGTTTCAGGGGCCTAGTCTATGGCTACACCTTC. This encodes CASGFRGLVYGYTF.

The gene calls are TRBV19 and TRBJ1-1, with 7 bases identical to TRBD1. The CDR3 totals 13 residues. The germline CDR1 and CDR2 sequences are LNHDA and SQIVND (reference sequence). With V trimmed by 7 bases and J by 4 bases, 6 bases remained unmatched. The CDR3 coding sequence is TGTGCCAGTACCCTCGCAGGGGGCACTGAAGCTTTCTTT. This sequence encodes CASTLAGGTEAFF.

This chain uses TRBV28 with TRBJ2-3, with 7 bases identical to TRBD1. The trim removed 8 bases at V and 5 bases at J, leaving 10 bases unmatched. The CDR3 spans 14 residues. Germline-derived CDR1 and CDR2 are MDHEN and SYDVKM. The CDR3 region is CASRGQLQKDTQYF. CDR3 bases: TGTGCCAGCCGGGGACAGCTACAAAAAGATACGCAGTATTTT.

The genes are TRBV9 and TRBJ2-3, with TRBD2 identical over 9 bases. Germline CDR1 is SGDLS and CDR2 is YYNGEE. The CDR3 is 16 residues long. V gave up 4 bases and J gave up 1 base; unmatched junction bases: 7. The CDR3 DNA sequence: TGTGCCAGCAGCCCACCCGGCGGGGGGGGCACAGATACGCAGTATTTT. Its translation: CASSPPGGGGTDTQYF.

Here the CDR3 DNA reads TGCGCCAGCAGCCAAGATTTAGGGGGCGGGTCGTACGAGCAGTACTTC. This codes for CASSQDLGGGSYEQYF. The chain couples TRBV4-3 to TRBJ2-7; the match to TRBD1 covers 7 bases. The CDR3 has 16 amino acids. V shed 0 bases, J shed 4 bases, and the junction held 9 bases outside the gene matches. Germline values: CDR1 LGHNA, CDR2 YSLEER.

The chain combines TRBV6-1 with TRBJ2-7; a weak D match, TRBD1 (5 bases). Germline V gene sequence: CDR1 MNHNS, CDR2 SASEGT. CDR3 length equals 15 residues. Trimming shortened V by 2 bases and J by 1 base, and 12 bases separated the two germline ends. DNA for the CDR3: TGTGCCAGCAGTGAAACCCCAGACAGTTCCTACGAGCAGTACTTC. It specifies CASSETPDSSYEQYF.

The chain has TRBV6-6 and TRBJ1-4, with unresolved D. V was trimmed by 5 bases and J by 0 bases, leaving 7 bases between them. The germline V gene has CDR1 MNHNY and CDR2 SVGAGI (reference sequence). The CDR3 consists of 14 residues. CDR3 sequence: CASSPTTTNEKLFF. The CDR3 coding sequence is TGTGCCAGCAGTCCCACTACAACTAATGAAAAACTGTTTTTT.